This T cell receptor beta chain was profiled in a study of PD-1 blockade in classical Hodgkin lymphoma. Whole-study context: Patients had nivolumab dosed at 3 mg/kg, delivered intravenously every 2 weeks.

The CDR3 runs to 15 residues. Germline V gene sequence: CDR1 SGDLS, CDR2 YYNGEE. Trimming took 3 bases from V and 2 from J; bases not matched to a gene: 6. Clones were sequenced by immunoSEQ multiplex PCR, and TCRdb holds only the in-frame ones, with some missing. In the table there are about 43,000 clones, approximately 70% of which are singletons. After autologous stem cell transplantation all patients relapsed, and prior brentuximab vedotin exposure differed between cohorts. Classifying best responses yielded complete response, partial response or progressive disease. There are a few counts of this clone. The antigen is undetermined. General study findings and limits: The study found complete responders had baseline diversity similar to newly diagnosed patients. By C4D1 there was a significant rise in CD4+ TCR diversity but not in CD8+ TCR diversity.

The receptor was derived from a human donor with classical Hodgkin lymphoma. Sequenced material: peripheral blood mononuclear cells (PBMCs), taken before the second cycle of nivolumab. V and J are TRBV9 and TRBJ1-2, with 8 bases aligning to TRBD1. CDR3 region: CASSGQGIWNYGYTF. DNA of the CDR3: TGTGCCAGCAGCGGACAGGGGATTTGGAACTATGGCTACACCTTC. The entire variable domain, with the rest obtained from reference TRBV9 and TRBJ1-2, is as follows: DSGVTQTPKHLITATGQRVTLRCSPRSGDLSVYWYQQSLDQGLQFLIQYYNGEERAKGNILERFSAQQFPDLHSELNLSSLELGDSALYFCASSGQGIWNYGYTFGSGTRLTVV.